Shown below are 13 T cell receptor beta chains from a single sample sequenced in a study of cytomegalovirus exposure and HLA in healthy donors. The PCR employed 60 Vbeta primers together with 13 Jbeta primers. Repertoires were generated with immunoSEQ multiplex PCR, while TCRdb's copy carries only in-frame clones and drops some. The sample has some 150,000 clones, about 80% seen once. The sequenced material came from PBMCs. The source of these receptors is a woman younger than 45 in good health and CMV-seropositive.

The rearrangement joins TRBV5-1 to TRBJ2-1; D may be TRBD1 (5 bases). Germline lookup yields CDR1 SGHRS and CDR2 YFSETQ. The CDR3 length is 13 residues. Trimming took 3 bases from V and 5 from J, leaving 9 bases between them. The CDR3 nucleotides read TGCGCCAGCAGCTCCTTACAGGACAATGAGCAGTTCTTC. It is translated as CASSSLQDNEQFF.

The chain combines TRBV5-1 with TRBJ1-1; 10 bases fit TRBD1. The CDR3 is 16 amino acids. The germline gives CDR1 SGHRS, CDR2 YFSETQ. Germline trimming cut 6 bases from V and 4 bases from J; bases unmatched to any gene: 12. The CDR3 loop reads CASTLTGGAGSTEAFF. In DNA, the CDR3 is TGCGCCAGCACGTTGACAGGGGGCGCCGGGAGCACTGAAGCTTTCTTT.

The rearrangement joins TRBV19 to TRBJ1-5; possible D gene TRBD1, 5 bases. V lost 10 bases to trimming and J lost 4 bases, with 14 bases between them. The germline CDR1 and CDR2 sequences are LNHDA and SQIVND (reference sequence). This CDR3 region has 13 residues. The CDR3 region has the DNA TGTGCCACTTCGGGACTAATTAATCAGCCCCAGCATTTT. Protein sequence: CATSGLINQPQHF.

The genes are TRBV5-6 and TRBJ2-3; TRBD1 agrees at 7 bases. CDR3 size: 19 residues. The V gene end was trimmed by 2 bases and the J gene end by 1 base; junction bases not matched to a gene: 16. CDR1 is SGHDT, CDR2 YYEEEE, per germline. The CDR3 loop reads CASSFYLTGAWGRTDTQYF. The CDR3 coding sequence is TGTGCCAGCAGCTTTTACCTCACAGGGGCCTGGGGACGCACAGATACGCAGTATTTT.

This rearrangement joins TRBV5-4 to TRBJ2-5; D uncertain. The CDR3 runs to 14 residues. V was pared by 6 bases and J by 0 bases, with 12 bases between. Germline V gives CDR1 SGHNT, CDR2 YYREEE (reference sequence). The CDR3 region has the DNA TGTGCCAGCATTCCCCCAGGCAACCAAGAGACCCAGTACTTC. Its translation: CASIPPGNQETQYF. Complete variable domain (other parts from reference TRBV5-4 and TRBJ2-5): ETGVTQSPTHLIKTRGQQVTLRCSSQSGHNTVSWYQQALGQGPQFIFQYYREEENGRGNFPPRFSGLQFPNYSSELNVNALELDDSALYLCASIPPGNQETQYFGPGTRLLVL.

The gene calls are TRBV6-5 and TRBJ2-2; 7 bases align to TRBD1. The CDR3 is made up of 13 amino acids. V lost 6 bases and J lost 7; bases outside the gene matches: 5. The germline V gene encodes CDR1 MNHEY and CDR2 SVGAGI. The CDR3: CASRADRVGELFF. The CDR3 DNA reads TGTGCCAGCAGAGCCGACAGGGTCGGGGAGCTGTTTTTT.

The chain is built from TRBV9 and TRBJ2-3; D is ambiguous. Germline V lookup: CDR1 SGDLS, CDR2 YYNGEE. CDR3 size: 13 residues. Trimming took off 7 bases at V and 1 base at J, with 10 bases between the two ends. This chain's CDR3 is CASRPVGTDTQYF. The CDR3 bases are TGTGCCAGCCGTCCAGTTGGCACAGATACGCAGTATTTT. The full variable domain, its missing parts supplied by reference TRBV9 and TRBJ2-3, is DSGVTQTPKHLITATGQRVTLRCSPRSGDLSVYWYQQSLDQGLQFLIQYYNGEERAKGNILERFSAQQFPDLHSELNLSSLELGDSALYFCASRPVGTDTQYFGPGTRLTVL.

V gene TRBV4-1 combines with J gene TRBJ2-5; maybe TRBD1 (6 bases). This CDR3 is built from 16 residues. Germline V gene sequence: CDR1 MGHRA, CDR2 YSYEKL. The V end was cut by 5 bases, the J end by 2 bases, with 18 bases between. The DNA of the CDR3 is TGCGCCAGCAGCTCAGGGGCGGCTGGGTATCAAGAGACCCAGTACTTC. Translation gives CASSSGAAGYQETQYF.

With respect to this clone: Sequence at one end of the junction differs from germline and may be a read error. The chain couples TRBV15 to TRBJ1-3; 9 bases map to TRBD1. The germline gives CDR1 LNHNV, CDR2 YYDKDF (reference sequence). There are 20 residues in the CDR3. CDR3 protein: CATNRDSGTGYGLGGNTIYF. DNA of the CDR3: TGTGCCACCAACAGAGACTCCGGGACAGGGTATGGTCTTGGCGGAAACACCATATATTTT. Looking up the rest from reference TRBV15 and TRBJ1-3 gives the full variable domain: DAMVIQNPRYQVTQFGKPVTLSCSQTLNHNVMYWYQQKSSQAPKLLFHYYDKDFNNEADTPDNFQSRRPNTSFCFLDIRSPGLGDTAMYLCATNRDSGTGYGLGGNTIYFGEGSWLTVV.

The CDR3 here is CASSYQDPNTEAFF. The CDR3 DNA follows: TGTGCCAGCAGTTACCAGGATCCGAACACTGAAGCTTTCTTT. The gene calls are TRBV6-6 and TRBJ1-1; D is ambiguous. Trimming removed 2 bases from V and 1 base from J, with 8 bases in between. CDR1 MNHNY and CDR2 SVGAGI come from the germline V gene (reference sequence). CDR3 size: 14 residues.

V is TRBV6-5 and J is TRBJ1-1; D unresolved. The CDR3 runs to 15 residues. The germline V and J ends were trimmed by 0 bases and 4 bases, with 12 bases remaining between them. Germline CDR1 reads MNHEY; CDR2 reads SVGAGI. In nucleotides, the CDR3 is TGTGCCAGCAGTTACTCTTATCGGGGTAGCACTGAAGCTTTCTTT. Translation: CASSYSYRGSTEAFF.

V usage is TRBV9 and J usage is TRBJ1-1, with D perhaps TRBD1 (5 bases). The CDR3 totals 13 residues. Germline CDR1 reads SGDLS; CDR2 reads YYNGEE. The ends were cut back, 4 bases at V and 2 bases at J, with 9 bases in the middle. CDR3 nucleotides: TGTGCCAGCAGCACCCAGGGAAACACTGAAGCTTTCTTT. It codes for CASSTQGNTEAFF.

This rearrangement joins TRBV6-5 to TRBJ1-1, with D perhaps matching TRBD1 (6 bases). The V end was cut by 5 bases, the J end by 6 bases, with 16 bases between. Germline assignment: CDR1 MNHEY and CDR2 SVGAGI. CDR3 length: 14 amino acids. CDR3 DNA sequence: TGTGCCAGCAGTCCAATCTTACAGGGTGCTGAAGCTTTCTTT. Translating it yields CASSPILQGAEAFF.